This T cell receptor (beta chain) was recorded in a study of blood T cells in healthy people across ages (dated by TCRdb to about 2015). General notes on the study: In model experiments, template switching captured about one uniquely barcoded TCR beta cDNA molecule for every two T cells. Four age groups were formed from the donors: young (average 16 years), middle-aged (approximately 40), aged (about 68) and long-lived (82). The study measured age-related changes in TCR beta repertoire diversity using deep sequencing normalized with unique cDNA molecular identifiers. For two donors (one aged 18 to 29 and one aged 80 or older), the study analyzed two additional independent replicas of 1 million unique cDNA reads from the same blood draw.

Systemically healthy Caucasian individuals from Russia, roughly 40 in total and aged about 6 to 100 years, were included as donors. Each donor gave around 9.5 milliliters of peripheral blood, collected into EDTA-treated Vacutainer tubes. PBMCs were isolated by Ficoll-Paque density-gradient centrifugation, with at least 6.5 million obtained per sample. Trizol reagent was used to extract total RNA from the PBMCs, yielding at least 6 micrograms per sample. The percentages of naive CD45RAhigh/CD27high T cells were determined by flow cytometry on a PBMC aliquot from every donor. The investigation overall reported the following: Estimates of total diversity based on one million sequenced T cells were considered lower bounds and underestimates. As age increased, observed TCR beta diversity per million T cells dropped in a roughly linear way, and a significant reduction was already evident by age 40. The long-lived group showed more naive CD4+ T cells, fewer expanded clones and increased TCR diversity than the aged group, suggesting age selection. Observed TCR beta diversity correlated strongly with the percentage of naive T cells measured by flow cytometry. Since profiling was done on bulk unsorted PBMCs, naive and antigen-experienced compartments could not be conclusively compared. Because donor CMV infection status was unknown, age-related changes in expanded clonotypes were potentially confounded.

Library preparation employed 5' RACE. The sample was run on an Illumina HiSeq 2500. A second PCR of roughly 7 to 11 cycles was performed with a sample-barcoded 5' primer and a J-beta primer mix. Each TCR beta cDNA molecule received a unique molecular identifier from a template-switch 5' adaptor carrying 12 random nucleotides. Each sample yielded at least 2.5 million CDR3-containing paired-end reads. The Mint cDNA synthesis kit, primed by a TRBC-specific oligonucleotide, was used to synthesize first-strand cDNA from all RNA. After uracil-DNA glycosylase treatment, a first 18-cycle PCR used universal primers M1SS and BC2_uni_R on all cDNA. Per the authors' processing: Each sample was normalized by randomly selecting 1 million high-quality reads, each carrying a distinct molecular identifier. Instead of being binned into consensus sequences, reads with shared molecular identifiers were discarded. MiTCR, run with a Q25 quality threshold and the strictest error-elimination algorithm, handled CDR3 identification, clonotype clustering and error correction. A nonparametric unseen species model using Euler transformation provided a lower-bound estimate of total TCR beta diversity. TCRdb reworked the public reads: Q25 trimming with fastp, MiXCR clone assembly, productive beta chains retained. Rows are combined by CDR3 protein, so each entry shows the most common genes and DNA. The authors' filters were not applied to this entry. The sample table holds around 780,000 distinct CDR3 sequences, of which roughly 25% were seen once. 3% of the sample is in the top ten clones.

From V the trimming removes 0 bases and from J it removes 0 bases, while the gene matches leave 13 bases of the junction unaccounted for. The germline V gene provides CDR1 SGHRS and CDR2 YFSETQ. The CDR3 runs 19 amino acids, cysteine and phenylalanine included. The kept DNA is CDR3 alone, 57 bases in frame from the first base. About this clonotype: Which antigen it targets is not known. Base qualities are not recorded, but no much larger clone differs from it by a single base.

This sample was shared with a second study, whose subject was T cells of mothers and their children. Drawing on the second study: Nine systemically healthy Caucasian individuals served as donors, namely three mothers together with their six children. cDNA synthesis consumed the entire amount of extracted RNA, loaded at about 1.6 ug RNA in each 15 ul reaction. In the second PCR, sample barcodes and 2-4 random nucleotides were introduced via the M1S primer. Over 8.5 million TCR beta CDR3 reads were obtained for each mother, and some 3 million reads were obtained for each child. TCR recombination output is similarly shaped by thymic selection in related and unrelated pairs, with a minor effect exerted by inherited differences. Normalized repertoire overlap in related mother-child pairs was always slightly higher than in unrelated mother-child pairs, but the difference was never significant. No persistent microchimeric T cell clones were found, with a detection sensitivity of 80 to 100 clones per million clonotypes. To look for features that set related mother-child pairs apart from unrelated individuals, the researchers ran deep NGS to compare the TCR beta repertoires of mothers and children. The mean age was 40 +/- 4 years for the mothers and approximately 11 +/- 4 years for the children. After adapter ligation was performed with NEBNext reagents, the libraries were sequenced on an Illumina HiSeq 2000 with 100+100 nt paired-end reads. To avoid cross-contamination, the mother libraries and the child libraries were prepared a month apart and sequenced in separate runs. Between roughly 450,000 and 2,000,000 distinct TCR beta clonotypes were identified per donor. Naive TCR beta clonotypes were estimated from low-frequency clonotypes matched to each donor's FACS-determined naive share, without sorting.

This receptor was obtained from a boy aged 5-17 years in good health. Sequencing was performed on blood. In this chain, TRBV5-1 is recombined with TRBJ1-2; 8 bases in the junction line up with TRBD1. The DNA sequence is as follows: TGCGCCAGCAGCTTGGCCGCCCGGACAGGGATCCTAGCTAACTATGGCTACACCTTC. Its translation reads: CASSLAARTGILANYGYTF.